This is a list of T cell receptor beta chains from one sample in a study of beta chain features in type 1 diabetes. Measured with immunoSEQ multiplex PCR; TCRdb has only the in-frame clones, and not every one. There are about 130,000 clones in the sample; about 10% occur only once, and around 0.7% lies in the top ten. The specimen was central memory CD4+ T cells from blood. The receptors here all came from a man aged 18 to 30 in good health. The CDR3 runs from the conserved cysteine through the conserved F or W. The order of the fields is V gene, CDR3 length, J gene, CDR3 protein.

V: TRBV11-2; length: 14; J: TRBJ2-2; CDR3: CASSPTRDTGELFF
V: TRBV4-2; length: 15; J: TRBJ2-1; CDR3: CASSGTGVNYNEQFF
V: TRBV6-1; length: 14; J: TRBJ2-1; CDR3: CASSFGGGIDEQFF
V: TRBV9; length: 14; J: TRBJ1-6; CDR3: CASSPTGQASPLHF
V: TRBV7-2; length: 15; J: TRBJ2-5; CDR3: CASSQDLQGWETQYF
V: TRBV7-2; length: 14; J: TRBJ1-1; CDR3: CASRPRTPNTEAFF
V: TRBV19; length: 15; J: TRBJ1-2; CDR3: CASSTRTGDVYGYTF
V: TRBV7-3; length: 14; J: TRBJ2-5; CDR3: CASSGQGAGETQYF
V: TRBV12-5; length: 14; J: TRBJ2-3; CDR3: CASALGQGGDTQYF
V: TRBV2; length: 13; J: TRBJ2-3; CDR3: CASSPPYTDTQYF
V: TRBV27; length: 15; J: TRBJ2-6; CDR3: CASSPGRSGANVLTF
V: TRBV15; length: 15; J: TRBJ1-2; CDR3: CATSRDRTGSAGYTF
V: TRBV9; length: 17; J: TRBJ2-5; CDR3: CASSEGGVAGFQETQYF
V: TRBV27; length: 14; J: TRBJ1-5; CDR3: CASMGRNSNQPQHF
V: TRBV7-9; length: 15; J: TRBJ2-5; CDR3: CASSPISGNRETQYF
V: TRBV7-9; length: 17; J: TRBJ1-1; CDR3: CASSLESIGTGGYEAFF
V: TRBV28; length: 16; J: TRBJ1-5; CDR3: CASSFFGRQDGQPQHF
V: TRBV7-8; length: 16; J: TRBJ1-2; CDR3: CASSLFPVGRGYGYTF
V: TRBV6-6; length: 16; J: TRBJ2-2; CDR3: CASSSAGGTNTGELFF
V: TRBV7-8; length: 14; J: TRBJ1-3; CDR3: CASSPRGVGNTIYF
V: TRBV6-5; length: 15; J: TRBJ1-3; CDR3: CASGGGPLSGNTIYF
V: TRBV7-2; length: 15; J: TRBJ2-5; CDR3: CASSSLAGGKETQYF
V: TRBV18; length: 13; J: TRBJ2-5; CDR3: CASSPGGNSGQYF
V: TRBV30; length: 15; J: TRBJ2-1; CDR3: CAWSLAQGVLDEQFF
V: TRBV5-1; length: 14; J: TRBJ2-1; CDR3: CASLGQGRGSEQFF
V: TRBV5-1; length: 16; J: TRBJ2-5; CDR3: CASSKGAGQGLETQYF
V: TRBV6-5; length: 15; J: TRBJ2-3; CDR3: CASSYLRQGQDTQYF
V: TRBV4-2; length: 14; J: TRBJ1-1; CDR3: CASSHGQGRSAAFF
V: TRBV5-4; length: 13; J: TRBJ2-3; CDR3: CASSFRDTDTQYF